One TCR beta chain is described in this entry. Profiled with immunoSEQ multiplex PCR; TCRdb holds only in-frame clones, not every one. This table holds approximately 47,000 clones, 94% found once. This sample was included in a study of T cell changes during pregnancy in multiple sclerosis. CDR1 and CDR2 from the germline V gene are SGDLS and YYNGEE. The CDR3 length is 16 residues. J lost 7 bases, V lost 0 bases, and 10 bases had no gene match. The chain joins TRBV9 to TRBJ1-5; 7 nucleotides agree with TRBD1. This clonotype was obtained from a female donor with multiple sclerosis, enrolled in a pregnancy study. Sequenced here: CD4+ T cells from peripheral blood mononuclear cells, sampled in the first trimester of pregnancy. The CDR3 bases are TGTGCCAGCAGCGTAGCTGCCGACAGGGAAAGCCAGCCCCAGCATTTT. It is translated as CASSVAADRESQPQHF.